This T cell receptor (beta chain) was documented in a study of human T cells and chemical hapten exposure. Study-level findings and limits: PT1 expanded TCR counts and patch test score were linked, and their correlation was positive.

MiXCR, applied by TCRdb to the RACE reads, yields one record per CDR3 protein. The sample contains some 380,000 distinct CDR3 sequences, around 5% of which appear only once. This clonotype has just a few counts. Its antigen is unknown. Time point of the sample: patch test 1, 2 weeks after DPC sensitization. Treatment in this sample: therapeutic diphenylcyclopropenone sensitization with weekly scalp DPC. Germline loops: CDR1 MGHRA, CDR2 YSYEKL. V was pared by 0 bases and J by 0 bases, with 11 bases between. CDR3 length equals 16 residues. The chain carries TRBV4-1 and TRBJ1-2; maybe TRBD1 (5 bases). Material: whole blood, obtained in connection with sensitization to the hapten diphenylcyclopropenone (DPC). This clonotype was sampled from a woman aged 45-60 years with alopecia areata. Some clones in this sample may be carry-over from other donors' samples. In nucleotides, the CDR3 is TGCGCCAGCAGCCAAGATATGGGGACGGCTAACTATGGCTACACCTTC. As protein: CASSQDMGTANYGYTF.